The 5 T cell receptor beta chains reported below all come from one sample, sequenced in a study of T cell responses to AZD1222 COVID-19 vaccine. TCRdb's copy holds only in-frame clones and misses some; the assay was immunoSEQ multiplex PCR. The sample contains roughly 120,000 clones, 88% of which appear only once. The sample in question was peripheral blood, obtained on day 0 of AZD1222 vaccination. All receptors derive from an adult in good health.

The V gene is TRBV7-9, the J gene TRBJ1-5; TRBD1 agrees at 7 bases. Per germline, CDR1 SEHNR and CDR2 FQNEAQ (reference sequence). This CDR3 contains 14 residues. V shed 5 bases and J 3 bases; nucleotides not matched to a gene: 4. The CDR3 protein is CASSRDRDNQPQHF. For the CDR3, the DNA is TGTGCCAGCAGCCGTGACAGGGACAATCAGCCCCAGCATTTT.

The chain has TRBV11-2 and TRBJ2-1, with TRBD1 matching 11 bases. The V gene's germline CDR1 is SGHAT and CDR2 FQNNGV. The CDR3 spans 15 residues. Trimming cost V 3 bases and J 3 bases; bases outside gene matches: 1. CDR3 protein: CASSFGTGGYNEQFF. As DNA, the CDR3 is TGTGCCAGCAGCTTCGGGACAGGGGGCTACAATGAGCAGTTCTTC.

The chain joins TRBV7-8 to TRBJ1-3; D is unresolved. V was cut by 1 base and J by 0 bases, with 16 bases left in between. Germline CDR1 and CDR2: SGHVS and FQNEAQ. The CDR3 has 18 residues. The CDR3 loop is CASSLGVSGSVSGNTIYF. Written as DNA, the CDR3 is TGTGCCAGCAGCTTAGGGGTATCCGGGTCCGTCTCTGGAAACACCATATATTTT. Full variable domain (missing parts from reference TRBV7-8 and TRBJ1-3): GAGVSQSPRYKVAKRGQDVALRCDPISGHVSLFWYQQALGQGPEFLTYFQNEAQLDKSGLPSDRFFAERPEGSVSTLKIQRTQQEDSAVYLCASSLGVSGSVSGNTIYFGEGSWLTVV.

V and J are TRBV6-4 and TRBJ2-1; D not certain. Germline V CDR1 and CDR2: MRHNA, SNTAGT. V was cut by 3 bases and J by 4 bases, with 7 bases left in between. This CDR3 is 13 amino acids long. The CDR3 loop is CASSEDGYNEQFF. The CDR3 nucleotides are TGTGCCAGCAGTGAAGATGGATACAATGAGCAGTTCTTC.

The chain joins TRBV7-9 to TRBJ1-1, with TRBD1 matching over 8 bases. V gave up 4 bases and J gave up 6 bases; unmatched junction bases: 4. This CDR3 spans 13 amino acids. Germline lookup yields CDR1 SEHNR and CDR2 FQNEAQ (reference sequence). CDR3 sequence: CASSSRGLAEAFF. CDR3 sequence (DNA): TGTGCCAGCAGCTCCAGGGGGCTCGCTGAAGCTTTCTTT.